The following is a TCR beta chain sequence with its context. In the authors' workflow: Scientists estimated how many nucleated cells there were by amplifying reference gene primers. Profiling relied on immunoSEQ multiplex PCR, and the TCRdb table lists in-frame clones only, not all of them. Clone size and the V and J calls come from that table; the DNA yielded D and trimming. The table records about 270,000 clones, 75% to 90% of them present only once. This sample is drawn from a study of blood T cell repertoires in COVID-19. Germline trimming cut 0 bases from V and 5 bases from J; bases unmatched to any gene: 4. Germline loops: CDR1 SGHDT, CDR2 YYEEEE. The CDR3 runs to 17 residues. Allocation to cohorts depended on clinical history reported by the participants.

The rearrangement links TRBV5-6 to TRBJ2-1; 14 bases map to TRBD2. Sequenced sample: PBMCs or T cells enriched from blood (not recorded which). This TCR came from a woman in her twenties or thirties with acute COVID-19. In DNA form, the CDR3 reads TGTGCCAGCAGCTTGGTTGGGACTAGCGGGAGAAACAATGAGCAGTTCTTC. Translating it yields CASSLVGTSGRNNEQFF.